This TCR beta chain was identified in a study of blood T cells in healthy people across ages. For the study at large: Per every two T cells, about one barcoded beta molecule was captured by template switching. Study-level points and caveats: Not knowing donor CMV status may have confounded expanded clonotype changes. TCR beta diversity tracked closely with naive T cell percentage.

As for this clonotype: Its target is unknown.

Ranging in age from about 6 to 95, the donors were healthy Caucasian individuals from Russia. A sample-barcoded 5' primer and a J-beta primer mix were used in a second PCR of roughly 6 to 11 cycles. TCRdb passed the 5' RACE reads through MiXCR, listing each CDR3 protein once. The sample contains under 2 million distinct CDR3 sequences, roughly a third of which appear only once. The receptor comes from a woman aged 25 to 39 in good health. The sample comprised blood.

CDR3 DNA sequence: TGTGCCAGCAGTTCCGGACAGGGCCCCACGTATGGCTACACCTTC. It specifies CASSSGQGPTYGYTF. The V and J genes are TRBV28 and TRBJ1-2, with TRBD1 matching 8 bases. This CDR3 is 15 amino acids long. V gave up 4 bases and J gave up 5 bases; unmatched junction bases: 9. CDR1 and CDR2 (germline): MDHEN, SYDVKM.